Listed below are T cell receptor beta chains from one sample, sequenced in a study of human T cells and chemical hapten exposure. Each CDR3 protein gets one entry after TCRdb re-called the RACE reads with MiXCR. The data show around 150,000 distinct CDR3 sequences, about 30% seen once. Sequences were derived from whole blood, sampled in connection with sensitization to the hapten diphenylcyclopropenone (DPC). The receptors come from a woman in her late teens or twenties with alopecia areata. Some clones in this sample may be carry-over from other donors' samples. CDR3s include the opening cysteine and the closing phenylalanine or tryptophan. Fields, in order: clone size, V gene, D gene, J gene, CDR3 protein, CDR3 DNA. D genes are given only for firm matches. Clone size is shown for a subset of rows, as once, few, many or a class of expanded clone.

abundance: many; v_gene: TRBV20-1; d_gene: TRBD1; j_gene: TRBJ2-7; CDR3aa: CSARGHLRDREGNEQYF; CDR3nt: TGCAGTGCTAGGGGCCATCTCCGGGACAGGGAAGGGAACGAGCAGTACTTC
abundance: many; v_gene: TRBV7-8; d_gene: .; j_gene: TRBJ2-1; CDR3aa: CASSLRETGYNEQFF; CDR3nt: TGTGCCAGCAGCTTAAGGGAAACAGGATACAATGAGCAGTTCTTC
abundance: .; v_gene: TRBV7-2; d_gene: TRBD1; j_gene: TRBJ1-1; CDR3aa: CASSSKDRVATEAFF; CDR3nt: TGTGCCAGCAGTTCCAAGGACAGGGTTGCCACTGAAGCTTTCTTT
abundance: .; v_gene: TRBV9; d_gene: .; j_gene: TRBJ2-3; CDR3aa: CASSADGMDTQYF; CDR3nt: TGTGCCAGCAGCGCGGACGGAATGGATACGCAGTATTTT
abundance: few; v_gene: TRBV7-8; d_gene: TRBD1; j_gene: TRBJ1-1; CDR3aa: CASSPTGQMNTEAFF; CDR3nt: TGTGCCAGCAGTCCGACAGGGCAGATGAACACTGAAGCTTTCTTT
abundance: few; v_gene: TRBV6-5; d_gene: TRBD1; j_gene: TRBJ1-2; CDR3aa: CASTRRGQGALDYGYTF; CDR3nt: TGTGCCAGCACCCGACGAGGACAGGGGGCTTTAGACTATGGCTACACCTTC
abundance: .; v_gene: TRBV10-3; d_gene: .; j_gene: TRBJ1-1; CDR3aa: CAISEDTNTEAFF; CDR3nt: TGTGCCATCAGTGAGGACACAAACACTGAAGCTTTCTTT
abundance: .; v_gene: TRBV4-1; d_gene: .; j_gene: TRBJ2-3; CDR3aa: CASSQVGKGTDTQYF; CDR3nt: TGCGCCAGCAGCCAAGTGGGAAAAGGCACAGATACGCAGTATTTT
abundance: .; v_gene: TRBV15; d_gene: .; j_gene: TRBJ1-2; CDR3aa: CATSSTGIYGYTF; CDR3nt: TGTGCCACCAGCAGTACAGGCATCTATGGCTACACCTTC
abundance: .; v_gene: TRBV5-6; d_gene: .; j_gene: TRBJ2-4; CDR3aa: CASSWTKGGKNIQYF; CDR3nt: TGTGCCAGCAGCTGGACTAAGGGGGGCAAAAACATTCAGTACTTC
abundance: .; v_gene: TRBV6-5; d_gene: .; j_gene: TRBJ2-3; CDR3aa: CASSYSYRALRTDTQYF; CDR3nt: TGTGCCAGCAGTTACTCGTATCGGGCGTTGCGCACAGATACGCAGTATTTT
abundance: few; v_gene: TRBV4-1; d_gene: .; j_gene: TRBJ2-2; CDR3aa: CASSSGGGSPPGELFF; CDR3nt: TGCGCCAGCAGCTCTGGGGGAGGTAGCCCTCCGGGGGAGCTGTTTTTT
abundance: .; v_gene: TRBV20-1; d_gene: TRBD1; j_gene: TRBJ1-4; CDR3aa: CSAQKQGALNEKLFF; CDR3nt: TGCAGTGCTCAAAAACAGGGGGCGCTTAATGAAAAACTGTTTTTT
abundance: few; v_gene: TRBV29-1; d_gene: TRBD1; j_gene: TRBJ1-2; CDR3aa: CSATPGQTGSNYGYTF; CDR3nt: TGCAGCGCCACCCCGGGACAGACCGGCTCTAACTATGGCTACACCTTC
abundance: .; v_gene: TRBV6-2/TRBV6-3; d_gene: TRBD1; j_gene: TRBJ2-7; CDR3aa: CASRHRGSNYEQYF; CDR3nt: TGTGCCAGCAGACACAGGGGGTCCAACTACGAGCAGTACTTC
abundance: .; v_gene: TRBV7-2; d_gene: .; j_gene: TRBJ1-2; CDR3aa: CASRGWDGYTF; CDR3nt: TGTGCCAGCAGGGGGTGGGATGGCTACACCTTC
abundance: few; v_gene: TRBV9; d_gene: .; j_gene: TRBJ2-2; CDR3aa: CASGANTGELFF; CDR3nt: TGTGCCAGCGGTGCGAACACCGGGGAGCTGTTTTTT
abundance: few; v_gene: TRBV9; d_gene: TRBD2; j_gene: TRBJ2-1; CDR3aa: CASSVQSGSFYNEQFF; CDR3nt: TGTGCCAGCAGCGTTCAAAGCGGGAGCTTCTACAATGAGCAGTTCTTC
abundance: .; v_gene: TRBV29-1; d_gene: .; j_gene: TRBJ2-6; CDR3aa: CSVLKDAGANVLTF; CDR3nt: TGCAGCGTCCTCAAGGACGCGGGGGCCAACGTCCTGACTTTC
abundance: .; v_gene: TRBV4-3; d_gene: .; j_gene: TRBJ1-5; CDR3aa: CASSPWGGNQPQHF; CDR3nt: TGCGCCAGCAGCCCCTGGGGGGGGAATCAGCCCCAGCATTTT
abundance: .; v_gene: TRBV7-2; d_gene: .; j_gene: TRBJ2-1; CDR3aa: CASSLSRVAYNEQFF; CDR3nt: TGTGCCAGCAGCTTATCCAGGGTGGCTTACAATGAGCAGTTCTTC
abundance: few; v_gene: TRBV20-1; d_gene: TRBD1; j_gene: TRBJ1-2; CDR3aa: CSARDVTGGHYGYTF; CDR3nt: TGCAGTGCTAGAGATGTGACAGGGGGACACTATGGCTACACCTTC
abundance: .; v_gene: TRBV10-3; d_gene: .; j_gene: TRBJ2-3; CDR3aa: CAISEINGGTDTQYF; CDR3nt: TGTGCCATCAGTGAGATTAACGGGGGCACAGATACGCAGTATTTT
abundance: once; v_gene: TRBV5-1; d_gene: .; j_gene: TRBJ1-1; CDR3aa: CASSLARDERNTEAFF; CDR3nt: TGCGCCAGCAGCTTGGCCAGGGACGAGAGGAACACTGAAGCTTTCTTT
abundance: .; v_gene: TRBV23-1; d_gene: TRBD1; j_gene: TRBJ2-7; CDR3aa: CASSHYSGTECEQYF; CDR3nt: TGCGCCAGCAGTCACTACTCCGGGACAGAGTGCGAGCAGTACTTC
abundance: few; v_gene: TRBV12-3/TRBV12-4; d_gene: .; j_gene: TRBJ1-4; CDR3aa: CASRPRANEKLFF; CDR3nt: TGTGCCAGCAGACCCAGGGCCAATGAAAAACTGTTTTTT
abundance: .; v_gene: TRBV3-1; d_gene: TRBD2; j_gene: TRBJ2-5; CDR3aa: CASSQDNGLSGIKETQYF; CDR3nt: TGTGCCAGCAGCCAAGATAACGGACTTAGCGGGATTAAAGAGACCCAGTACTTC
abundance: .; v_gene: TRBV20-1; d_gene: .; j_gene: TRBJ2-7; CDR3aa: CSAATSGGVYEQYF; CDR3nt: TGCAGTGCCGCAACTTCTGGAGGGGTATACGAGCAGTACTTC
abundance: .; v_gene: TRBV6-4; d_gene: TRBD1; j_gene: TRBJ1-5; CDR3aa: CASGGTGRPQHF; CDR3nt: TGTGCCAGCGGAGGGACAGGGAGGCCCCAGCATTTT
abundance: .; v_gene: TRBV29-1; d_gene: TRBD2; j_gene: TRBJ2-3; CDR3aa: CSVETEGLAEDTQYF; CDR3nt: TGCAGCGTTGAGACGGAAGGACTAGCGGAGGATACGCAGTATTTT
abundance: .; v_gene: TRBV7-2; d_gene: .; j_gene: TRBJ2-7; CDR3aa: CASSSIQAGPLVEQYF; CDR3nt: TGTGCCAGCAGCTCCATTCAAGCGGGCCCCCTTGTTGAGCAGTACTTC
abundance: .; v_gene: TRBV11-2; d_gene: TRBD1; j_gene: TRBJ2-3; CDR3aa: CASSVGTDQTDTQYF; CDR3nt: TGTGCCAGCAGCGTCGGGACAGACCAGACAGATACGCAGTATTTT
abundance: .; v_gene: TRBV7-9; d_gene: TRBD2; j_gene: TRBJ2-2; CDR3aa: CASSFGLADTGELFF; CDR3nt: TGTGCCAGCAGCTTCGGACTAGCGGACACCGGGGAGCTGTTTTTT
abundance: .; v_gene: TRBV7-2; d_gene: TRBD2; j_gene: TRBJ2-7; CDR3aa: CASSFKRGGPEQYF; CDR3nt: TGTGCCAGCAGCTTCAAGCGGGGGGGCCCCGAGCAGTACTTC
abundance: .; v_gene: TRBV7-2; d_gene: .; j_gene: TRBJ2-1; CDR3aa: CASSFLDEQFF; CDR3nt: TGTGCCAGCAGCTTCCTGGATGAGCAGTTCTTC
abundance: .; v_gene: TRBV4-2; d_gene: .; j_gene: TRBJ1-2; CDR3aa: CASSLRPVYGYTF; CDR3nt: TGTGCCAGCAGCCTTAGACCAGTATATGGCTACACCTTC
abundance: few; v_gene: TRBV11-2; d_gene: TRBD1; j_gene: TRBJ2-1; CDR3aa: CASSLGDRNNEQFF; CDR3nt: TGTGCCAGCAGCTTAGGGGACAGAAACAATGAGCAGTTCTTC
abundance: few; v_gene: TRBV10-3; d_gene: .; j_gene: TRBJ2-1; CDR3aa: CAISESTATNYNEQFF; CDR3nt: TGTGCCATCAGTGAGTCGACGGCAACGAACTACAATGAGCAGTTCTTC
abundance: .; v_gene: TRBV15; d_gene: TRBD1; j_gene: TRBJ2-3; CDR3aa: CATSREGTGIDTQYF; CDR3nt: TGTGCCACCAGCAGAGAAGGGACAGGAATAGATACGCAGTATTTT
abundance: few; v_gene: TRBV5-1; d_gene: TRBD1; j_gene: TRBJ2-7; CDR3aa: CASSNGFKTGGPDEQYF; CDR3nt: TGCGCCAGCAGCAACGGCTTTAAGACAGGGGGCCCCGACGAGCAGTACTTC
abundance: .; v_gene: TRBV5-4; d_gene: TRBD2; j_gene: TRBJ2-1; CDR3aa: CASSSGGNEQFF; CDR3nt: TGTGCCAGCAGCTCGGGGGGAAATGAGCAGTTCTTC
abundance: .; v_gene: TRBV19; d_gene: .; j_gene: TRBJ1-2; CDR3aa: CASSTTLVQLAYGYTF; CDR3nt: TGTGCCAGTAGTACAACCCTTGTACAGCTAGCCTATGGCTACACCTTC
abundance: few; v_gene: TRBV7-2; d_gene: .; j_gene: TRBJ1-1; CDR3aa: CASSLDGGPYEAFF; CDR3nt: TGTGCCAGCAGCTTAGATGGGGGCCCCTATGAAGCTTTCTTT
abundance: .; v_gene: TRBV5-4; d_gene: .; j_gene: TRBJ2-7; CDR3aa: CASSPTAGELQEQYF; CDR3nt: TGTGCCAGCAGCCCCACGGCAGGTGAGCTACAGGAGCAGTACTTC
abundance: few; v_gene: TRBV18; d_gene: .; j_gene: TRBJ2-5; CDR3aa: CASSPPEVGETQYF; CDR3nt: TGTGCCAGCTCACCACCGGAGGTAGGAGAGACCCAGTACTTC
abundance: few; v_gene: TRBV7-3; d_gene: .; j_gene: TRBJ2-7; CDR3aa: CASSLEDYEQYF; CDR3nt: TGTGCCAGCAGCTTAGAGGACTACGAGCAGTACTTC
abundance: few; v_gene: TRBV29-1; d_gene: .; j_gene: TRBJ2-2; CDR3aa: CSVEVRTGELFF; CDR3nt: TGCAGCGTTGAAGTTAGGACCGGGGAGCTGTTTTTT
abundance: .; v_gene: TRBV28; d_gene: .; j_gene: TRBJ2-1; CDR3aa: CASSLYEQFF; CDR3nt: TGTGCCAGCAGTTTATATGAGCAGTTCTTC